The clone carrying this T cell receptor beta chain has just a few counts. The antigen is undetermined. Germline values: CDR1 SQVTM, CDR2 ANQGSEA. CDR3 length: 14 amino acids. The ends lost 7 bases at V and 5 bases at J; junction bases unmatched: 11. The template was RNA from unsorted bulk tissue. The sample is drawn from a study of tumor and adjacent non-tumor tissue in lung cancer. Across the whole study: Aged about 31 to 85 years, patients included under 13 men and 4 or 5 women with stage I to III disease. On average, productive TCRbeta reads reached about 4.17 million per sample. General study points: In normal lung, the top 100 clones were significantly more dominant than in tumor.

A modified ARM-PCR protocol with three rounds of nested PCR amplified TCRbeta. TCRdb fed the multiplex PCR reads into MiXCR, producing one record per CDR3 protein. The sample contains under 150,000 distinct CDR3 sequences, around two thirds of which appear only once. The chain is built from TRBV29-1 and TRBJ1-1; 9 bases align to TRBD1. Sequenced sample: lung tumor tissue. The TCR comes from a man aged 60 to 75 with small cell lung cancer. The CDR3 coding sequence is TGCAGCGGCTTGGATACAGGGGGCGCGACTGAAGCTTTCTTT. It codes for CSGLDTGGATEAFF.